Following are 14 T cell receptor beta chains from one sample sequenced in a study of regulatory T cells in long-lasting Graves disease. Specified time point: newly diagnosed GD, antithyroid drugs for less than 3 months. PBMCs provided the RNA from which the TCR library was made. Combining iRepertoire HTBI primers with Arm-PCR of CDR3 regions, the authors built TCR beta libraries. Via MiXCR, TCRdb re-called the multiplex PCR reads, giving one row per CDR3 protein. Among hundreds of thousands of distinct CDR3 sequences listed, around 15% were seen once. The sample also formed part of further work on T cells in Graves' hyperthyroidism and ophthalmopathy.

Source: peripheral blood mononuclear cells (PBMCs), taken at new diagnosis, from a patient treated with antithyroid drugs. Receptor source: a woman aged 25 to 39 with Graves disease.

This clonotype occurred a few times. This chain links TRBV29-1 with TRBJ2-7, with 9 bases aligning to TRBD1. In germline, CDR1 is SQVTM, CDR2 ANQGSEA. The V gene end was trimmed by 5 bases and the J gene end by 5 bases; junction bases not matched to a gene: 7. This CDR3 region has 13 residues. CDR3 sequence: CSVRTGAGNEQYF. The CDR3 nucleotides read TGCAGCGTTCGGACAGGGGCGGGTAACGAGCAGTACTTC.

V and J are TRBV6-2 or TRBV6-3 and TRBJ2-3; TRBD2 matches 11 bases. CDR3 length: 19 amino acids. Unmatched junction bases numbered 13, after V lost 2 bases and J lost 3 bases. The germline V gene has CDR1 MNHEY and CDR2 SVGEGT. The CDR3 DNA follows: TGTGCCAGCAGTTACACAACACTGACTAGCGGGACAGGGACAGATACGCAGTATTTT. Residues: CASSYTTLTSGTGTDTQYF.

This chain connects TRBV20-1 to TRBJ2-1; D gene unclear. Trimming shortened V by 3 bases and J by 1 base, and 10 bases separated the two germline ends. The CDR3 length is 14 residues. The germline V gene encodes CDR1 DFQATT and CDR2 SNEGSKA (reference sequence). The CDR3 region is CSASKSVSYNEQFF. CDR3 sequence (DNA): TGCAGTGCTAGTAAGAGCGTTTCCTACAATGAGCAGTTCTTC.

This clonotype was seen repeatedly, ten times or more. CDR3 in amino acids: CASSKRRTDEQFF. For the CDR3, the DNA is TGTGCCAGCAGCAAAAGAAGGACAGATGAGCAGTTCTTC. J is TRBJ2-1 and V is TRBV6-1, with D perhaps matching TRBD1 (6 bases). The CDR3 extends over 13 amino acids. Germline V gives CDR1 MNHNS, CDR2 SASEGT. Deletions cut 6 bases from V and 8 bases from J, with 14 bases between.

The chain links TRBV6-1 to TRBJ2-3; D is unresolved. The CDR3 runs to 12 residues. V was clipped by 6 bases and J by 3 bases, with 7 bases between them. CDR1 and CDR2 (germline): MNHNS, SASEGT. CDR3 loop: CASRPTTDTQYF. Written as DNA, the CDR3 is TGTGCCAGCAGGCCGACTACAGATACGCAGTATTTT.

The table lists this clonotype with many counts. The genes are TRBV2 and TRBJ2-3; 10 nucleotides match TRBD2. There are 15 residues in the CDR3. V lost 6 bases and J lost 2; bases outside the gene matches: 5. Germline assignment: CDR1 SNHLY and CDR2 FYNNEI. The CDR3 here is CASRKLAGLTDTQYF. The CDR3 DNA is TGTGCCAGCAGGAAACTAGCGGGACTCACAGATACGCAGTATTTT.

This sequence joins TRBV6-4 and TRBJ2-1; 8 bases agree with TRBD2. Germline trimming cut 5 bases from V and 8 bases from J; bases unmatched to any gene: 8. From germline, CDR1 is MRHNA and CDR2 SNTAGT. This CDR3 has 14 residues. The CDR3 DNA reads TGTGCCAGCAGTTCGAGCGGGAGAGGCGATGAGCAGTTCTTC. It specifies CASSSSGRGDEQFF.

This clonotype was recorded at least ten times. The CDR3 carries no conserved terminal phenylalanine or tryptophan, so it likely arises from a read error. V and J are TRBV11-2 and TRBJ1-2; TRBD1 might be the D (6 bases). There are 17 residues in the CDR3. CDR1 and CDR2 (germline): SGHAT, FQNNGV. The V end lost 5 bases, the J end lost 7 bases, and 26 bases lay between the germline ends. CDR3 nucleotides: TGTGCCAGCAGCCCGGGGGCGGGAGCCGTCGATGTTTTTGGCTACACCTCC. This gives the protein CASSPGAGAVDVFGYTS.

The chain has TRBV6-1 and TRBJ1-4; 7 bases are shared with TRBD1. Per germline, CDR1 MNHNS and CDR2 SASEGT. The CDR3 has 13 amino acids. J was trimmed by 7 bases and V by 6 bases; bases with no gene match: 5. The chain's CDR3 is CASRDGTAEKLFF. The CDR3 DNA follows: TGTGCCAGCAGAGATGGGACAGCTGAAAAACTGTTTTTT.

This clonotype showed up just a few times. The chain is built from TRBV7-2 and TRBJ1-1; D gene unclear. The V and J ends lost 3 bases and 2 bases respectively, with 13 bases between them. The CDR3 length is 15 residues. Per germline, CDR1 SGHTA and CDR2 FQGNSA. The CDR3 here is CASSLLRPGNTEAFF. The CDR3 DNA is TGTGCCAGCAGCTTGCTTAGACCCGGAAACACTGAAGCTTTCTTT.

There are many counts of this clonotype. V gene TRBV20-1 combines with J gene TRBJ1-1; D call uncertain. The germline CDR1 and CDR2 sequences are DFQATT and SNEGSKA (reference sequence). CDR3 length: 12 amino acids. CDR3 nucleotides: TGCAGCCCTTCGGGTCCGGGCACTGAAGCTTTCTTT. Translating it yields CSPSGPGTEAFF.

The chain combines TRBV2 with TRBJ2-7, with a possible D match to TRBD1 (6 bases). CDR1 SNHLY and CDR2 FYNNEI come from the germline V gene. The CDR3 extends over 15 amino acids. Trimming removed 5 bases from V and 5 bases from J, with 19 bases in between. The CDR3 region is CASSQNPLNRDEQYF. CDR3 coding DNA: TGTGCCAGCAGTCAGAATCCCTTAAACAGGGACGAGCAGTACTTC. Together with reference TRBV2 and TRBJ2-7, the CDR3 gives the full variable domain: EPEVTQTPSHQVTQMGQEVILRCVPISNHLYFYWYRQILGQKVEFLVSFYNNEISEKSEIFDDQFSVERPDGSNFTLKIRSTKLEDSAMYFCASSQNPLNRDEQYFGPGTRLTVT.

In this sample, this clonotype turned up a few times. The V gene is TRBV10-3, the J gene TRBJ2-1; 8 bases map to TRBD2. With 4 bases clipped from V and 8 bases from J, the junction kept 7 bases outside the gene matches. This CDR3 region has 14 residues. Germline V gene sequence: CDR1 ENHRY, CDR2 SYGVKD. The CDR3 loop reads CAISARAGVDEQFF. The CDR3, as DNA: TGTGCCATCAGTGCTCGAGCGGGAGTTGATGAGCAGTTCTTC.

This clonotype was found a few times. The rearrangement uses TRBV7-2 and TRBJ2-2, with TRBD2 matching over 14 bases. V trimming: 4 bases; J trimming: 8 bases; junction bases outside the gene matches: 6. CDR1 is SGHTA, CDR2 FQGNSA, per germline. This CDR3 spans 16 amino acids. DNA for the CDR3: TGTGCCAGCAGCTCGCAGGGACTAGCGGGGGCGGGGGAGCTGTTTTTT. Protein: CASSSQGLAGAGELFF.